The 4 T cell receptor beta chains below come from one sample, sequenced in a study of cytomegalovirus exposure and HLA in healthy donors. It was with 60 Vbeta and 13 Jbeta primers that the PCR ran. Using immunoSEQ multiplex PCR, the repertoire was profiled, and TCRdb retains in-frame clones only, with some absent. The sample shows some 74,000 clones, 60% to 75% of them seen only once. Sequencing was carried out using PBMCs. The origin of the receptors is a man aged 40-50 years in good health and CMV-seropositive.

This chain connects TRBV4-2 to TRBJ1-1, with TRBD1 matching over 7 bases. V lost 3 bases to trimming and J lost 0 bases; unmatched junction nucleotides: 4. Looked up from germline, CDR1 is LGHNA and CDR2 is YNFKEQ. The CDR3 runs to 15 residues. The CDR3 here is CASSHGTDMNTEAFF. CDR3 bases: TGTGCCAGCAGCCACGGGACAGACATGAACACTGAAGCTTTCTTT.

This clone was observed a single time. The genes are TRBV5-1 and TRBJ1-1; D is undetermined. There are 14 residues in the CDR3. Germline loops: CDR1 SGHRS, CDR2 YFSETQ. The ends were cut back, 1 base at V and 7 bases at J, with 14 bases in the middle. DNA of the CDR3: TGCGCCAGCAGCTTGTACCTAGGAAGCTATGAAGCTTTCTTT. This gives the protein CASSLYLGSYEAFF.

In its sample, this clone was seen a few times. In DNA form, the CDR3 reads TGTGCCAGCAGTACGATTGGAGGTCGACAGGGGTGGTTCTTC. The encoded protein is CASSTIGGRQGWFF. V usage is TRBV6-5 and J usage is TRBJ2-1; 8 bases map to TRBD1. The junction had 15 bases not matched to a gene; V was cut back by 5 bases and J by 15 bases. Germline V gene data show CDR1 as MNHEY and CDR2 as SVGAGI. There are 14 residues in the CDR3.

This sequence joins TRBV4-2 and TRBJ2-7; the match to TRBD1 covers 7 bases. CDR1 and CDR2 from the germline V gene are LGHNA and YNFKEQ. Trimming removed 3 bases from V and 0 bases from J; junction bases left unmatched: 5. The length of the CDR3 is 15 residues. This CDR3 reads CASSHPDRSSYEQYF. Here the CDR3 DNA reads TGTGCCAGCAGCCACCCGGACAGGTCCTCCTACGAGCAGTACTTC.